The 5 T cell receptor beta chains below all came from one sample that was sequenced in a study of cytomegalovirus exposure and HLA in healthy donors. This PCR relied on a set of 60 Vbeta primers and 13 Jbeta primers. Using immunoSEQ multiplex PCR, the repertoire was profiled, and TCRdb retains in-frame clones only, with some absent. The sample shows over 150,000 clones, 80% to 90% of them seen only once. The sample comprised PBMCs. The source is a woman aged 25 to 39 in good health and CMV-seropositive.

V usage is TRBV6-5 and J usage is TRBJ1-4; 11 bases map to TRBD1. This CDR3 has 15 residues. Germline V gene sequence: CDR1 MNHEY, CDR2 SVGAGI. With 1 base clipped from V and 8 bases from J, the junction kept 3 bases outside the gene matches. The DNA for the CDR3 is TGTGCCAGCAGTTACTGGGGGACAGGGGGAGAAAAACTGTTTTTT. It is translated as CASSYWGTGGEKLFF.

The V call is TRBV9, the J call TRBJ2-3; 9 bases are shared with TRBD2. Germline CDR1 reads SGDLS; CDR2 reads YYNGEE. This CDR3 has 16 residues. The J segment lost 2 bases and the V segment lost 1 base, leaving 5 bases of the junction unmatched. In nucleotides, the CDR3 is TGTGCCAGCAGCGTACGGCGGGGGGGACTCACAGATACGCAGTATTTT. It specifies CASSVRRGGLTDTQYF. The variable domain in full, completed from reference TRBV9 and TRBJ2-3, reads DSGVTQTPKHLITATGQRVTLRCSPRSGDLSVYWYQQSLDQGLQFLIQYYNGEERAKGNILERFSAQQFPDLHSELNLSSLELGDSALYFCASSVRRGGLTDTQYFGPGTRLTVL.

The genes are TRBV5-4 and TRBJ2-6, with D possibly being TRBD1 (5 bases). The CDR3 consists of 15 residues. Trimming removed 4 bases at V and 0 bases at J, with 8 bases between. Per the germline V gene, CDR1 is SGHNT and CDR2 is YYREEE (reference sequence). CDR3 residues: CASSHRSSGANVLTF. DNA for the CDR3: TGTGCCAGCAGCCACAGGTCCTCTGGGGCCAACGTCCTGACTTTC. Drawing the rest from reference TRBV5-4 and TRBJ2-6, the complete variable domain is ETGVTQSPTHLIKTRGQQVTLRCSSQSGHNTVSWYQQALGQGPQFIFQYYREEENGRGNFPPRFSGLQFPNYSSELNVNALELDDSALYLCASSHRSSGANVLTFGAGSRLTVL.

This clone appeared a single time. CDR3 residues: CASSVDTRLGTEAFF. CDR3 DNA sequence: TGTGCCAGCAGCGTGGACACTAGGCTAGGTACTGAAGCTTTCTTT. The J gene is TRBJ1-1, the V gene TRBV5-5, with D perhaps matching TRBD1 (5 bases). V was pared by 4 bases and J by 5 bases, with 18 bases between. This CDR3 has 15 amino acids. Germline V lookup: CDR1 SGHKS, CDR2 YYEKEE (reference sequence).

The V call is TRBV19, the J call TRBJ2-7; tentative D call: TRBD1 (7 bases). The CDR3 length is 15 residues. Germline loops: CDR1 LNHDA, CDR2 SQIVND (reference sequence). V was shortened by 5 bases and J by 2 bases, with 16 bases between the two germline ends. The CDR3 spells CASSQWGGTAYEQYF. CDR3 in DNA: TGTGCCAGTAGTCAATGGGGCGGGACAGCCTACGAGCAGTACTTC.